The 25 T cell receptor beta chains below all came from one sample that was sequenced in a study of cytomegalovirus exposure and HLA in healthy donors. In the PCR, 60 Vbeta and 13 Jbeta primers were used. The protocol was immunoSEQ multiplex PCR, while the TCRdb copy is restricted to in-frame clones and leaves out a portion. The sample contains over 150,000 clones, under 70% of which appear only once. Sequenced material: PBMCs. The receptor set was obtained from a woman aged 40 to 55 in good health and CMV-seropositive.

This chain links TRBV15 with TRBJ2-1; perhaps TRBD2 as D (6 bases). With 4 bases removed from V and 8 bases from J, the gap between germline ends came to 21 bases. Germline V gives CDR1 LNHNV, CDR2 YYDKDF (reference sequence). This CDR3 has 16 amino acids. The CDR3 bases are TGTGCCACCAGCAATTTGGTGGGACTTGATACCGATGAGCAGTTCTTC. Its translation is CATSNLVGLDTDEQFF.

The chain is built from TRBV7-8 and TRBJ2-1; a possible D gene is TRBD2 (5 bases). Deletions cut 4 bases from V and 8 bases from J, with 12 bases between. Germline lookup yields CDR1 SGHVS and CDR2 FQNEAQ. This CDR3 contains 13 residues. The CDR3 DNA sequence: TGTGCCAGCAGCTATGGAGGCCGAGATGAGCAGTTCTTC. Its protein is CASSYGGRDEQFF.

Written as DNA, the CDR3 is TGTGCCAGCAGTTACTCAAGACTTACAGGGAACACTGAAGCTTTCTTT. Translated, it gives CASSYSRLTGNTEAFF. The chain couples TRBV6-6 to TRBJ1-1, with D possibly matching TRBD1 (5 bases). The ends were cut back, 0 bases at V and 1 base at J, with 12 bases in the middle. The CDR3 has 16 residues. The V gene's germline CDR1 is MNHNY and CDR2 SVGAGI (reference sequence).

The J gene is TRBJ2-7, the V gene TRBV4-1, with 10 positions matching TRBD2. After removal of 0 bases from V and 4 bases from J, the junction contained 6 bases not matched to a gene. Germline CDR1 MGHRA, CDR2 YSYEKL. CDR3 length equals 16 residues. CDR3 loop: CASSQDPAGGPYEQYF. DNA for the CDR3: TGCGCCAGCAGCCAAGATCCAGCGGGGGGGCCTTACGAGCAGTACTTC.

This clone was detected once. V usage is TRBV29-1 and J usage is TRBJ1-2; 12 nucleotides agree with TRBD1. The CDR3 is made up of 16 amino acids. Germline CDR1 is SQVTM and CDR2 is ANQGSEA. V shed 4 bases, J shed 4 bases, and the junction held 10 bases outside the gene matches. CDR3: CSVGRDRGQGSYGYTF. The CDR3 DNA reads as TGCAGCGTTGGCAGGGACAGGGGGCAGGGGAGCTATGGCTACACCTTC.

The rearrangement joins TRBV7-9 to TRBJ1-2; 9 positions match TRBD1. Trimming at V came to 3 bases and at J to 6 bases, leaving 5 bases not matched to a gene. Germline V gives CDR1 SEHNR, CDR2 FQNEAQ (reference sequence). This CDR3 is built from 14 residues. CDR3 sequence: CASSFLGQGDGYTF. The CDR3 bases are TGTGCCAGCAGCTTCCTGGGACAGGGAGATGGCTACACCTTC.

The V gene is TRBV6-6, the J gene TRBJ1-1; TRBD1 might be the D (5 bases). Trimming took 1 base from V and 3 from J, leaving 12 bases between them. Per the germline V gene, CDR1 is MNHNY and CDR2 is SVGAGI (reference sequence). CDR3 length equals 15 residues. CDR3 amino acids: CASSYLGEGDTEAFF. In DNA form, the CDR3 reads TGTGCCAGCAGTTACTTAGGGGAAGGGGACACTGAAGCTTTCTTT.

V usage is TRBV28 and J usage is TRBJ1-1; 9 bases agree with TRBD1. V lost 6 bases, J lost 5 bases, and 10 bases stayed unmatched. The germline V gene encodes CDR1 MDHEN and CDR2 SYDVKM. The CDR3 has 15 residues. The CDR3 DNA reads TGTGCCAGCAGCCTCCGACAGGGGGGTTTGACTGAAGCTTTCTTT. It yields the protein CASSLRQGGLTEAFF.

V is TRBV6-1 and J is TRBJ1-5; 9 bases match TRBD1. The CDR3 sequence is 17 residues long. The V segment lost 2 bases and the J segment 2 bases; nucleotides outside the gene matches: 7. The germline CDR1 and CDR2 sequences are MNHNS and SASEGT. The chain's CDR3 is CASSEWERTGGNQPQHF. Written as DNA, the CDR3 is TGTGCCAGCAGTGAATGGGAGAGGACAGGGGGCAATCAGCCCCAGCATTTT.

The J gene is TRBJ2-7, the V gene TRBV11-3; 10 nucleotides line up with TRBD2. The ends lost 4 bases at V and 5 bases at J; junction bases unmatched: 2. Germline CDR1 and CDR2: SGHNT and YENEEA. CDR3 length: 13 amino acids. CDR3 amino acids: CASSSGLADEQYF. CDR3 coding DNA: TGTGCCAGCAGCTCTGGACTAGCGGACGAGCAGTACTTC.

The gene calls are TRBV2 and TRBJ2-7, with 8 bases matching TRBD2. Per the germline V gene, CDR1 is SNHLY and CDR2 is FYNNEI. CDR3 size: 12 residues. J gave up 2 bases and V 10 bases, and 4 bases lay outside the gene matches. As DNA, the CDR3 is TGTGCCACCAGCGGGAGCCCCTACGAGCAGTACTTC. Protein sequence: CATSGSPYEQYF. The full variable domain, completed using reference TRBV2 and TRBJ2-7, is EPEVTQTPSHQVTQMGQEVILRCVPISNHLYFYWYRQILGQKVEFLVSFYNNEISEKSEIFDDQFSVERPDGSNFTLKIRSTKLEDSAMYFCATSGSPYEQYFGPGTRLTVT.

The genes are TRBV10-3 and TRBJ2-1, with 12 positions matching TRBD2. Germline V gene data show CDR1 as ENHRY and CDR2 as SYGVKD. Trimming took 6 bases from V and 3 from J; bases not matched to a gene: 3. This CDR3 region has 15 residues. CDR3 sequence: CAISRTSGDYNEQFF. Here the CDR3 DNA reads TGTGCCATCAGCCGGACTAGCGGGGACTACAATGAGCAGTTCTTC.

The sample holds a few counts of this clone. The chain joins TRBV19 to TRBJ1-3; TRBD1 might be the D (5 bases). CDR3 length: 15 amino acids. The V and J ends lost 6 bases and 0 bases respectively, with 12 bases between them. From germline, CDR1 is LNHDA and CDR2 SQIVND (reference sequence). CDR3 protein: CASRDDRFSGNTIYF. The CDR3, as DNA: TGTGCCAGTAGAGACGACAGATTCTCTGGAAACACCATATATTTT.

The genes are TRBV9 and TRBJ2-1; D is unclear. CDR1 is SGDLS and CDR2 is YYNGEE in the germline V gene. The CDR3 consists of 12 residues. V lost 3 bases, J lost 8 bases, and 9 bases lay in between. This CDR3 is CASSGISDEQFF. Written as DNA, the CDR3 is TGTGCCAGCAGCGGAATCTCGGATGAGCAGTTCTTC. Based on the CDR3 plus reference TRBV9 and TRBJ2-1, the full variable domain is DSGVTQTPKHLITATGQRVTLRCSPRSGDLSVYWYQQSLDQGLQFLIQYYNGEERAKGNILERFSAQQFPDLHSELNLSSLELGDSALYFCASSGISDEQFFGPGTRLTVL.

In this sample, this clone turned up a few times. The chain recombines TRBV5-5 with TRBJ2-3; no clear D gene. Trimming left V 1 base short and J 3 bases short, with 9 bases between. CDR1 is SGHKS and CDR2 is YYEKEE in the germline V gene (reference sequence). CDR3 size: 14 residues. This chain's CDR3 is CASSLSPTTDTQYF. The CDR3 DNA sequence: TGTGCCAGCAGCTTGTCGCCCACTACAGATACGCAGTATTTT. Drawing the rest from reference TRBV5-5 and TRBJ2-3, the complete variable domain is DAGVTQSPTHLIKTRGQQVTLRCSPISGHKSVSWYQQVLGQGPQFIFQYYEKEERGRGNFPDRFSARQFPNYSSELNVNALLLGDSALYLCASSLSPTTDTQYFGPGTRLTVL.

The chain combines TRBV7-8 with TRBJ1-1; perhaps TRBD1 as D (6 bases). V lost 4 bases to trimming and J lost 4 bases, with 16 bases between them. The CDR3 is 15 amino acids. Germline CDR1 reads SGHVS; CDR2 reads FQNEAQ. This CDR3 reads CASSSIRGGGTEAFF. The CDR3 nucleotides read TGTGCCAGCAGCTCGATCAGGGGTGGGGGCACTGAAGCTTTCTTT.

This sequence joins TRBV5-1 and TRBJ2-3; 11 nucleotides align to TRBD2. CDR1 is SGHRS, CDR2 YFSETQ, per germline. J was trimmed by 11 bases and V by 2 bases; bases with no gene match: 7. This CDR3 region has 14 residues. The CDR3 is CASSFGTSGRGQYF. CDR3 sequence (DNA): TGCGCCAGCAGCTTTGGGACTAGCGGCCGGGGGCAGTATTTT. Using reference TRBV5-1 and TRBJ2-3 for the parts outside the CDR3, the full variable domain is KAGVTQTPRYLIKTRGQQVTLSCSPISGHRSVSWYQQTPGQGLQFLFEYFSETQRNKGNFPGRFSGRQFSNSRSEMNVSTLELGDSALYLCASSFGTSGRGQYFGPGTRLTVL.

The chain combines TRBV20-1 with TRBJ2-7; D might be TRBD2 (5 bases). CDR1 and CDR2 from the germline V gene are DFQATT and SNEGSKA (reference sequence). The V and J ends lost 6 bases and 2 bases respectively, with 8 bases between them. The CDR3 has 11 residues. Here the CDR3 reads CSAPTTYEQYF. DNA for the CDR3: TGCAGTGCCCCGACTACCTACGAGCAGTACTTC.

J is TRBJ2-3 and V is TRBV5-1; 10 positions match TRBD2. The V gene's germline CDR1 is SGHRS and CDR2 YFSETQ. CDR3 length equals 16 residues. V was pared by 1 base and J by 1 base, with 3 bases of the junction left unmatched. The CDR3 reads CASSLIAGGGTDTQYF. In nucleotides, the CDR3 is TGCGCCAGCAGCTTGATAGCGGGGGGTGGCACAGATACGCAGTATTTT. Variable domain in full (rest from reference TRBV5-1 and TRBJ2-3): KAGVTQTPRYLIKTRGQQVTLSCSPISGHRSVSWYQQTPGQGLQFLFEYFSETQRNKGNFPGRFSGRQFSNSRSEMNVSTLELGDSALYLCASSLIAGGGTDTQYFGPGTRLTVL.

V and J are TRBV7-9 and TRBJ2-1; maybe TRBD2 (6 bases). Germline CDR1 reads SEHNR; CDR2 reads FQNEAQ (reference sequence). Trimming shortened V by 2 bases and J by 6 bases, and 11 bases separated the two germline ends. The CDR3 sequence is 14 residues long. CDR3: CASSLRDLFNEQFF. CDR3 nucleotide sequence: TGTGCCAGCAGCTTACGGGACTTGTTCAATGAGCAGTTCTTC. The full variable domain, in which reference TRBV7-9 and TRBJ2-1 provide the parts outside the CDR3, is DTGVSQNPRHKITKRGQNVTFRCDPISEHNRLYWYRQTLGQGPEFLTYFQNEAQLEKSRLLSDRFSAERPKGSFSTLEIQRTEQGDSAMYLCASSLRDLFNEQFFGPGTRLTVL.

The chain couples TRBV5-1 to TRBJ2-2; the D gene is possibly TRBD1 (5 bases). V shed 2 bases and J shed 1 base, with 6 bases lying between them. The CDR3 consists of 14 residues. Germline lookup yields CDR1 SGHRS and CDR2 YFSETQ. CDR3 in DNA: TGCGCCAGCAGCTTCCAGGGGAACACCGGGGAGCTGTTTTTT. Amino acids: CASSFQGNTGELFF.

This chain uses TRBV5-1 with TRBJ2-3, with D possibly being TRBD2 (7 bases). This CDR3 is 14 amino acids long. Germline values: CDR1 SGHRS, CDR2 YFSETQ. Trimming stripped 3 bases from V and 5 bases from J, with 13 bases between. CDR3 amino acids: CASSSGLGGDTQYF. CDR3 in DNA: TGCGCCAGCAGCTCTGGACTAGGGGGAGATACGCAGTATTTT.

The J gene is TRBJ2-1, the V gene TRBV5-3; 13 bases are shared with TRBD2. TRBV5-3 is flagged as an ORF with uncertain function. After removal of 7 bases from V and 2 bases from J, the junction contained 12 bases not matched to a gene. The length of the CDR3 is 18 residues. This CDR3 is CARAGLAGRQNPYNEQFF. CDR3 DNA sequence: TGTGCCAGAGCGGGACTAGCGGGAAGACAAAACCCCTACAATGAGCAGTTCTTC.

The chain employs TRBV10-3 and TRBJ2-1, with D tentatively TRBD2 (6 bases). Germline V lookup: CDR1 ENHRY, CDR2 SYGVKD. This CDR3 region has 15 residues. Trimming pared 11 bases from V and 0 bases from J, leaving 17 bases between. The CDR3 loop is CASRLVLSSYNEQFF. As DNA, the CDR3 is TGTGCCTCAAGACTAGTTCTAAGCTCCTACAATGAGCAGTTCTTC.

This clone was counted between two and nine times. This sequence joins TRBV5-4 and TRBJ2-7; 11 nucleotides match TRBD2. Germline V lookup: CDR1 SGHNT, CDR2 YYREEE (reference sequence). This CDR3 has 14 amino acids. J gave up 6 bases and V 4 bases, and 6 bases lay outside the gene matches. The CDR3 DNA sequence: TGTGCCAGCAGCCCCGTTAGCGGGGGGGCCGAGCAGTACTTC. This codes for CASSPVSGGAEQYF.